Below, one T cell receptor beta chain is given with its context. Its antigen is not identified. Germline is not matched at one junction end, which may reflect a read error. The data stem from a study of cytomegalovirus exposure and HLA in healthy donors. Findings and caveats of the study: Some V segments (TRBV6-2 and TRBV6-3 among them) were excluded as indistinguishable. Roughly uniform depth of sequencing across donors was assumed in presence/absence analyses.

60 Vbeta and 13 Jbeta primers were used in PCR. Only in-frame clones appear in the TCRdb table, and some are missing; sequencing was by immunoSEQ multiplex PCR. The data show 120,000 or so clones, over 65% seen once. From germline, CDR1 is SGHNT and CDR2 YYREEE (reference sequence). The CDR3 is made up of 15 amino acids. The chain uses TRBV5-4 and TRBJ2-1, with D perhaps matching TRBD2 (6 bases). The sequence was obtained from a man aged 25-40 years in good health and CMV-seronegative. The sequencing input was PBMCs. CDR3 bases: TGTGCCAGCAGATCCGCCCGGGACTCCGACAATGAGCAGTTCTTC. Protein: CASRSARDSDNEQFF.